This section outlines one TCR beta chain sequence together with its context. The data derive from a study of PD-1 blockade in classical Hodgkin lymphoma. The time point was: cycle 4 day 1 (C4D1), after five to seven weeks of nivolumab. Exposure to brentuximab vedotin varied, and each patient had relapsed following autologous stem cell transplantation. Best response was recorded as complete response, partial response or progressive disease. The CDR3 sequence is 14 residues long. Deletions cut 5 bases from V and 7 bases from J, with 18 bases between. The germline CDR1 and CDR2 sequences are SGHTA and FQGNSA. Sequencing was performed with immunoSEQ multiplex PCR; in TCRdb, only in-frame clones are kept and a portion is missing. The data hold 45,000 to 55,000 clones, with around four fifths observed a single time.

The material sequenced was peripheral blood mononuclear cells (PBMCs), taken before the fourth cycle of nivolumab. The source is a human donor with classical Hodgkin lymphoma. The genes are TRBV7-2 and TRBJ2-7; D is possibly TRBD2 (6 bases). The CDR3 DNA reads as TGTGCCAGCAGCCTTTGGGGGGTAGGTGGTGAGCAGTACTTC. This encodes CASSLWGVGGEQYF.